This entry describes one T cell receptor beta chain. The antigen remains undetermined. This entry comes from a study of cytomegalovirus exposure and HLA in healthy donors. Study-level points and caveats: HLA alleles showed associations with 16,951 TCR beta sequences in a later analysis, at a 0.05 false discovery rate.

V lost 4 bases and J 5 bases, leaving 12 bases between the germline ends. There are 13 residues in the CDR3. The V gene's germline CDR1 is SGHNT and CDR2 YYREEE (reference sequence). Amplification used 60 Vbeta primers and 13 Jbeta primers. The method was immunoSEQ multiplex PCR; TCRdb's version includes in-frame clones alone and lacks a portion of them. The sample consists of approximately 290,000 clones, 75% to 85% of them appearing once. V and J are TRBV5-4 and TRBJ1-1; no clear D gene. The sample taken for sequencing was PBMCs. This receptor was obtained from a girl aged 2-10 years in good health and CMV-seronegative. The CDR3, as DNA: TGTGCCAGCAGCCCAGAGGTCATTACTGAAGCTTTCTTT. It yields the protein CASSPEVITEAFF.